This T cell receptor beta chain was observed in a study of blood T cell repertoires in COVID-19. Across the whole study: Collection of acute and convalescent COVID-19 samples took place in the United States, Italy and Spain. PBMCs, B-cell-depleted T cells, or T cells provided the cDNA or gDNA that made up the material.

The V gene end was trimmed by 3 bases and the J gene end by 4 bases; junction bases not matched to a gene: 4. In germline, CDR1 is MNHEY, CDR2 SMNVEV (reference sequence). This CDR3 has 14 residues. Original analysis: Scientists estimated how many nucleated cells there were by amplifying reference gene primers. Generated by immunoSEQ multiplex PCR, the TCRdb table keeps only in-frame clones and is missing some. D and trimming come from the DNA, and the V and J calls and clone size come from that table. The table includes 69,000 or so clones, around 90% detected once. The TCR sequence derives from a man over 45 with acute or convalescent COVID-19. The sample consisted of peripheral blood. V gene TRBV27 combines with J gene TRBJ2-5, with 8 bases lining up with TRBD2. The CDR3 region has the DNA TGTGCCAGCAGTTTGACGGGGGGGCGAGAGACCCAGTACTTC. Translated, it gives CASSLTGGRETQYF.